These 26 T cell receptor beta chains share one sample of origin, sequenced in a study of response to subunit inactivated influenza vaccine. Using its own MiXCR run on the RT-PCR reads, TCRdb lists one record per CDR3 protein. The data contain hundreds of thousands of distinct CDR3 sequences, 16% of them singletons. The sample was CD4+ T cells sorted from PBMCs, taken around 2 years after vaccination. Receptor source: a man aged 45 to 70 who received an inactivated influenza vaccine.

This chain uses TRBV11-3 with TRBJ2-7; D gene ambiguous. Germline V gene data show CDR1 as SGHNT and CDR2 as YENEEA. V lost 5 bases, J lost 9 bases, and 17 bases lay in between. The CDR3 is 13 residues long. This CDR3 reads CASSAQRTQAQYF. DNA of the CDR3: TGTGCCAGCAGCGCGCAGAGAACCCAGGCGCAGTACTTC.

In its sample, this clonotype was seen a few times. This sequence joins TRBV4-3 and TRBJ2-3; D is possibly TRBD2 (6 bases). Per the germline V gene, CDR1 is LGHNA and CDR2 is YSLEER. This CDR3 has 16 amino acids. The germline V and J ends were trimmed by 1 base and 4 bases, with 15 bases remaining between them. The CDR3 sequence is CASSQGVTGVADTQYF. DNA for the CDR3: TGCGCCAGCAGCCAAGGGGTTACGGGAGTGGCAGATACGCAGTATTTT.

The sample holds many counts of this clonotype. The chain has TRBV11-1 and TRBJ2-3, with 12 bases identical to TRBD2. The CDR3 totals 18 residues. Germline CDR1 and CDR2: SGHAT and FQDESV (reference sequence). Germline trimming cut 4 bases from V and 6 bases from J; bases unmatched to any gene: 14. CDR3 in DNA: TGTGCCAGCAGCTACCCACCCAGACTAGCGGGAGTGAGGGATACGCAGTATTTT. Protein: CASSYPPRLAGVRDTQYF.

This sequence joins TRBV20-1 and TRBJ2-3; 12 positions match TRBD2. The V and J ends lost 3 bases and 6 bases, in that order; junction bases with no gene match: 10. Germline V gene data show CDR1 as DFQATT and CDR2 as SNEGSKA (reference sequence). The CDR3 is 16 amino acids. The CDR3, as DNA: TGCAGTGCTAGGCCCCCGACTAGCGGGAGAGGTGATACGCAGTATTTT. Residues: CSARPPTSGRGDTQYF.

This clonotype was found many times. CDR3 DNA: TGTGCCAGCAGCTTAGTCGGGACTAGCGGGGGCTCCTCCTACGAGCAGTACTTC. Its protein product is CASSLVGTSGGSSYEQYF. The chain has TRBV11-2 and TRBJ2-7, with TRBD2 matching over 14 bases. This CDR3 has 18 amino acids. CDR1 and CDR2 from the germline V gene are SGHAT and FQNNGV. With V trimmed by 1 base and J by 0 bases, 5 bases remained unmatched.

The genes are TRBV6-6 and TRBJ2-7; D is unresolved. Germline loops: CDR1 MNHNY, CDR2 SVGAGI (reference sequence). This CDR3 comprises 13 residues. Trimming removed 2 bases from V and 2 bases from J, with 7 bases in between. CDR3: CASSYTEPYEQYF. The DNA for the CDR3 is TGTGCCAGCAGTTACACAGAACCCTACGAGCAGTACTTC.

The chain combines TRBV15 with TRBJ2-5; no definite D call. V was clipped by 4 bases and J by 5 bases, with 11 bases between them. The CDR3 spans 13 residues. The germline gives CDR1 LNHNV, CDR2 YYDKDF (reference sequence). This chain's CDR3 is CATSIRLQETQYF. The CDR3 nucleotides are TGTGCCACCAGCATCCGTCTTCAGGAGACCCAGTACTTC.

The genes are TRBV4-2 and TRBJ1-3; 7 bases map to TRBD1. Germline CDR1 LGHNA, CDR2 YNFKEQ. V gave up 4 bases and J gave up 0 bases; unmatched junction bases: 9. The CDR3 sequence is 17 residues long. The CDR3, as DNA: TGTGCCAGCAGCCCAGGCCCCGGGACAGACTCTGGAAACACCATATATTTT. Translation: CASSPGPGTDSGNTIYF.

The sample holds one count of this clonotype. The chain has TRBV7-2 and TRBJ2-1; D might be TRBD2 (8 bases). This CDR3 contains 17 residues. V dropped 3 bases and J dropped 8 bases, with 23 bases sitting between them. Germline CDR1 reads SGHTA; CDR2 reads FQGNSA. The CDR3 reads CASSFGAGLGGSDEQFF. The CDR3 nucleotides read TGTGCCAGCAGCTTTGGGGCGGGACTAGGGGGCTCAGATGAGCAGTTCTTC.

This clonotype was seen many times. This chain joins TRBV29-1 and TRBJ2-7; 7 bases fit TRBD1. CDR1 is SQVTM and CDR2 is ANQGSEA in the germline V gene. The CDR3 sequence is 15 residues long. V shed 0 bases, J shed 4 bases, and the junction held 9 bases outside the gene matches. This CDR3 reads CSVEDPDREQYEQYF. In DNA form, the CDR3 reads TGCAGCGTTGAAGATCCCGACAGGGAACAGTACGAGCAGTACTTC.

The CDR3 loop reads CSVETQGHNEQFF. CDR3 bases: TGCAGCGTTGAAACACAGGGGCACAATGAGCAGTTCTTC. The chain combines TRBV29-1 with TRBJ2-1; 7 nucleotides match TRBD1. The CDR3 runs 13 residues. Looked up from germline, CDR1 is SQVTM and CDR2 is ANQGSEA. V gave up 2 bases and J gave up 5 bases; unmatched junction bases: 3.

This clonotype was seen a few times. The rearrangement uses TRBV2 and TRBJ1-5; the match to TRBD1 covers 7 bases. V dropped 6 bases and J dropped 3; count of bases not matched to a gene: 8. Germline CDR1 and CDR2: SNHLY and FYNNEI. The CDR3 extends over 15 amino acids. CDR3 coding DNA: TGTGCCAGCAGCATTCCGGGACAGTCCAATCAGCCCCAGCATTTT. This encodes CASSIPGQSNQPQHF.

This clonotype was detected a few times. The V and J genes are TRBV12-3 or TRBV12-4 and TRBJ2-1; TRBD1 matches 10 bases. The CDR3 consists of 15 residues. V trimming: 1 base; J trimming: 6 bases; junction bases outside the gene matches: 3. DNA for the CDR3: TGTGCCAGCAGTTTAGGGGGACAGGGGTCCAATGAGCAGTTCTTC. Translated: CASSLGGQGSNEQFF.

The CDR3 protein is CASSHGTVNNEQFF. CDR3 sequence (DNA): TGTGCCAGCAGCCACGGGACGGTGAACAATGAGCAGTTCTTC. The J gene is TRBJ2-1, the V gene TRBV6-1; D tentatively fits TRBD1 or TRBD2 (5 bases each). Germline V gene data show CDR1 as MNHNS and CDR2 as SASEGT. Trimming cost V 6 bases and J 5 bases, with 14 bases left between them. The CDR3 runs 14 residues.

This chain links TRBV12-3 or TRBV12-4 with TRBJ2-7; TRBD2 is a possible D gene (6 bases). The length of the CDR3 is 13 residues. The V gene lost 3 bases and the J gene lost 4 bases, with 10 bases spanning the gap. CDR3 in DNA: TGTGCCAGCAGTTTGGCGGGATTGTACGAGCAGTACTTC. As protein: CASSLAGLYEQYF.

This rearrangement joins TRBV28 to TRBJ2-7, with 13 bases identical to TRBD2. Per the germline V gene, CDR1 is MDHEN and CDR2 is SYDVKM. The CDR3 runs 15 residues. Trimming removed 6 bases from V and 2 bases from J; junction bases left unmatched: 4. In nucleotides, the CDR3 is TGTGCCAGCAGGCAAACTAGCGGGAGGGCCTACGAGCAGTACTTC. This gives the protein CASRQTSGRAYEQYF. The full variable domain, rest sourced from reference TRBV28 and TRBJ2-7, is DVKVTQSSRYLVKRTGEKVFLECVQDMDHENMFWYRQDPGLGLRLIYFSYDVKMKEKGDIPEGYSVSREKKERFSLILESASTNQTSMYLCASRQTSGRAYEQYFGPGTRLTVT.

A few counts support this clonotype. V gene TRBV7-9 combines with J gene TRBJ2-1; TRBD1 or TRBD2 may be the D gene (5 bases each). The germline V and J ends were trimmed by 5 bases and 11 bases, with 10 bases remaining between them. The germline CDR1 and CDR2 sequences are SEHNR and FQNEAQ (reference sequence). The CDR3 runs 11 residues. CDR3 sequence reads: CASSEGTKQFF. In DNA form, the CDR3 reads TGTGCCAGCAGCGAAGGGACCAAGCAGTTCTTC.

The rearrangement joins TRBV6-2 or TRBV6-3 to TRBJ2-3; 11 nucleotides align to TRBD2. This CDR3 has 15 residues. CDR1 is MNHEY, CDR2 SVGEGT, per germline. Trimming cost V 6 bases and J 7 bases; bases outside gene matches: 9. CDR3 DNA sequence: TGTGCCAGCAGACGAACTAGCGGGGGCCCCTATACGCAGTATTTT. This codes for CASRRTSGGPYTQYF.

This clonotype was detected a few times. This chain links TRBV6-2 or TRBV6-3 with TRBJ2-3; D not certain. Germline V CDR1 and CDR2: MNHEY, SVGEGT. There are 12 residues in the CDR3. Trimming shortened V by 2 bases and J by 4 bases, and 4 bases separated the two germline ends. The CDR3 is CASSYGPDTQYF. In nucleotides, the CDR3 is TGTGCCAGCAGTTACGGCCCAGATACGCAGTATTTT.

The chain joins TRBV10-3 to TRBJ1-2; D gene unclear. V lost 2 bases and J 3 bases, leaving 4 bases between the germline ends. The CDR3 has 12 residues. Germline V gene lookup returns CDR1 ENHRY and CDR2 SYGVKD. The CDR3 DNA sequence: TGTGCCATCAGTGAGAACGACTATGGCTACACCTTC. Translation: CAISENDYGYTF.

This clonotype was recorded a few times. The chain uses TRBV7-9 and TRBJ1-2; 7 bases line up with TRBD1. Trimming at V came to 5 bases and at J to 8 bases, leaving 8 bases not matched to a gene. The CDR3 is made up of 13 amino acids. The germline V gene has CDR1 SEHNR and CDR2 FQNEAQ (reference sequence). CDR3 in amino acids: CASSPTGTVGYTF. CDR3 coding DNA: TGTGCCAGCAGCCCGACAGGGACTGTCGGCTACACCTTC. Full variable domain (remainder filled in from reference TRBV7-9 and TRBJ1-2): DTGVSQNPRHKITKRGQNVTFRCDPISEHNRLYWYRQTLGQGPEFLTYFQNEAQLEKSRLLSDRFSAERPKGSFSTLEIQRTEQGDSAMYLCASSPTGTVGYTFGSGTRLTVV.

The chain links TRBV20-1 to TRBJ2-5, with D possibly TRBD1 on 5 matching bases. Per germline, CDR1 DFQATT and CDR2 SNEGSKA (reference sequence). The CDR3 length is 13 residues. Trimming cost V 3 bases and J 5 bases, with 13 bases left between them. CDR3 DNA: TGCAGTGCTAGCCGGCAGGGAAGGGAGACCCAGTACTTC. This codes for CSASRQGRETQYF.

This clonotype was counted many times. This rearrangement joins TRBV5-1 to TRBJ1-6, with D possibly matching TRBD1 (5 bases). Deletions cut 4 bases from V and 5 bases from J, with 13 bases between. Germline CDR1 SGHRS, CDR2 YFSETQ. CDR3 length: 15 amino acids. CDR3 loop: CASSSRQLNNSPLHF. CDR3 coding DNA: TGCGCCAGCAGCAGCCGACAGTTAAATAATTCACCCCTCCACTTT. The entire variable domain, with the rest obtained from reference TRBV5-1 and TRBJ1-6, is as follows: KAGVTQTPRYLIKTRGQQVTLSCSPISGHRSVSWYQQTPGQGLQFLFEYFSETQRNKGNFPGRFSGRQFSNSRSEMNVSTLELGDSALYLCASSSRQLNNSPLHFGNGTRLTVT.

Only a few counts were recorded for this clonotype. V usage is TRBV5-5 and J usage is TRBJ2-3; D remains unclear. The V end lost 5 bases, the J end lost 0 bases, and 7 bases lay between the germline ends. The CDR3 extends over 13 amino acids. CDR1 is SGHKS, CDR2 YYEKEE, per germline (reference sequence). The CDR3 here is CASRPGSTDTQYF. The CDR3 DNA follows: TGTGCCAGCAGACCCGGGAGCACAGATACGCAGTATTTT. The whole variable domain, filled in from reference TRBV5-5 and TRBJ2-3, reads DAGVTQSPTHLIKTRGQQVTLRCSPISGHKSVSWYQQVLGQGPQFIFQYYEKEERGRGNFPDRFSARQFPNYSSELNVNALLLGDSALYLCASRPGSTDTQYFGPGTRLTVL.

This sequence joins TRBV3-1 and TRBJ1-2; no clear D. V was pared by 4 bases and J by 2 bases, with 11 bases between. Germline V gene lookup returns CDR1 LGHDT and CDR2 YNNKEL (reference sequence). This CDR3 contains 14 residues. In nucleotides, the CDR3 is TGTGCCAGCAGCCGCCGACTCGGCAACTATGGCTACACCTTC. As protein: CASSRRLGNYGYTF.

This chain uses TRBV12-3 or TRBV12-4 with TRBJ2-7; 7 bases agree with TRBD1. The length of the CDR3 is 14 residues. Trimming at V came to 6 bases and at J to 0 bases, leaving 5 bases not matched to a gene. The CDR3 is CASSWTGDSYEQYF. The CDR3 DNA follows: TGTGCCAGCAGCTGGACAGGAGACTCCTACGAGCAGTACTTC.